The rows below give T cell receptor beta chains drawn from one sample of a study of blood T cell repertoires in COVID-19. The protocol was immunoSEQ multiplex PCR, while the TCRdb copy is restricted to in-frame clones and leaves out a portion. The sample lists around 200,000 clones; 80% to 90% were seen once. Sequencing was done on a sample of peripheral blood. These receptors all stem from a man aged 35 to 55 with active or convalescent COVID-19. CDR3s include the opening cysteine and the closing phenylalanine or tryptophan. D genes are given only for firm matches. Some rows mark clone size as missing; the rest say once, few, many or name a class of expanded clone.

D gene: TRBD2; J gene: TRBJ2-7; V gene: TRBV7-2; clone size: -; CDR3 protein: CASSLAVSSGGSYEQYF; CDR3 DNA: TGTGCCAGCAGCTTAGCGGTTTCTAGCGGGGGCTCCTACGAGCAGTACTTC
D gene: -; J gene: TRBJ1-2; V gene: TRBV2; clone size: -; CDR3 protein: CASSAASGSGGYTF; CDR3 DNA: TGTGCCAGCAGTGCTGCCTCGGGTTCGGGTGGCTACACCTTC
D gene: -; J gene: TRBJ1-6; V gene: TRBV6-5; clone size: -; CDR3 protein: CASTTAGSYNSPLHF; CDR3 DNA: TGTGCCAGCACCACCGCCGGCTCCTATAATTCACCCCTCCACTTT
D gene: -; J gene: TRBJ2-7; V gene: TRBV6-5; clone size: once; CDR3 protein: CASSYSAHGGSYEQYF; CDR3 DNA: TGTGCCAGCAGTTACTCGGCCCACGGAGGCTCCTACGAGCAGTACTTC
D gene: TRBD1; J gene: TRBJ2-1; V gene: TRBV5-1; clone size: -; CDR3 protein: CASSPGTGDNEQFF; CDR3 DNA: TGCGCCAGCAGCCCCGGGACAGGGGACAATGAGCAGTTCTTC
D gene: TRBD2; J gene: TRBJ2-2; V gene: TRBV7-9; clone size: -; CDR3 protein: CASSLRGLAGPTNTGELFF; CDR3 DNA: TGTGCCAGCAGCTTACGGGGGCTAGCGGGACCTACGAACACCGGGGAGCTGTTTTTT
D gene: -; J gene: TRBJ2-5; V gene: TRBV20-1; clone size: -; CDR3 protein: CSASLQNQETQYF; CDR3 DNA: TGCAGTGCTAGTCTGCAGAACCAAGAGACCCAGTACTTC
D gene: -; J gene: TRBJ2-5; V gene: TRBV11-2; clone size: -; CDR3 protein: CASSARVGKETQYF; CDR3 DNA: TGTGCCAGCAGCGCCAGGGTGGGCAAAGAGACCCAGTACTTC
D gene: TRBD1; J gene: TRBJ2-6; V gene: TRBV5-5; clone size: -; CDR3 protein: CASSPPRQGSYSGANVLTF; CDR3 DNA: TGTGCCAGCAGCCCCCCGAGACAGGGGTCTTACTCTGGGGCCAACGTCCTGACTTTC
D gene: -; J gene: TRBJ2-1; V gene: TRBV6-6; clone size: -; CDR3 protein: CASSPPQGAEQFF; CDR3 DNA: TGTGCCAGCAGCCCTCCCCAAGGAGCGGAGCAGTTCTTC
D gene: -; J gene: TRBJ2-7; V gene: TRBV21-1; clone size: -; CDR3 protein: CASSKDPRTYEQYF; CDR3 DNA: TGTGCCAGCAGCAAAGATCCGAGAACCTACGAGCAGTACTTC
D gene: TRBD2; J gene: TRBJ2-3; V gene: TRBV6-5; clone size: -; CDR3 protein: CARSREGRLTDTQYF; CDR3 DNA: TGTGCCAGATCAAGGGAGGGCAGACTCACAGATACGCAGTATTTT
D gene: -; J gene: TRBJ2-7; V gene: TRBV9; clone size: -; CDR3 protein: CASSVAGDTYYEQYF; CDR3 DNA: TGTGCCAGCAGCGTAGCAGGGGACACGTACTACGAGCAGTACTTC
D gene: TRBD2; J gene: TRBJ2-6; V gene: TRBV30; clone size: -; CDR3 protein: CAWKKGLAGSGANVLTF; CDR3 DNA: TGTGCCTGGAAGAAGGGACTAGCGGGCTCTGGGGCCAACGTCCTGACTTTC
D gene: TRBD1; J gene: TRBJ1-2; V gene: TRBV5-8; clone size: -; CDR3 protein: CASSAPGQNYGYTF; CDR3 DNA: TGTGCCAGCAGCGCGCCGGGACAGAACTATGGCTACACCTTC
D gene: -; J gene: TRBJ2-6; V gene: TRBV29-1; clone size: -; CDR3 protein: CSVDPGDSGANVLTF; CDR3 DNA: TGCAGCGTTGACCCAGGCGACTCTGGGGCCAACGTCCTGACTTTC
D gene: TRBD2; J gene: TRBJ2-1; V gene: TRBV9; clone size: -; CDR3 protein: CASSALAENEQFF; CDR3 DNA: TGTGCCAGCAGCGCCCTAGCGGAGAATGAGCAGTTCTTC
D gene: -; J gene: TRBJ1-5; V gene: TRBV19; clone size: once; CDR3 protein: CASTTLNQPQHF; CDR3 DNA: TGTGCCAGTACTACCTTAAATCAGCCCCAGCATTTT
D gene: -; J gene: TRBJ2-2; V gene: TRBV9; clone size: -; CDR3 protein: CASSRGQKQNTGELFF; CDR3 DNA: TGTGCCAGCAGCAGAGGACAGAAACAGAACACCGGGGAGCTGTTTTTT
D gene: -; J gene: TRBJ1-4; V gene: TRBV7-9; clone size: -; CDR3 protein: CASNPPGMVDEKLFF; CDR3 DNA: TGTGCCAGCAACCCCCCGGGGATGGTGGATGAAAAACTGTTTTTT
D gene: TRBD1; J gene: TRBJ1-3; V gene: TRBV11-2; clone size: -; CDR3 protein: CASSLEGQGGTGNTIYF; CDR3 DNA: TGTGCCAGCAGCTTAGAAGGACAGGGAGGGACTGGAAACACCATATATTTT
D gene: -; J gene: TRBJ1-5; V gene: TRBV19; clone size: -; CDR3 protein: CASSLSDSFNQPQHF; CDR3 DNA: TGTGCCAGTAGTTTGTCCGACAGCTTCAATCAGCCCCAGCATTTT